This section outlines one T cell receptor beta chain sequence together with its context. Antigen: not known. Germline V gives CDR1 ENHRY, CDR2 SYGVKD. V lost 7 bases, J lost 2 bases, and 11 bases lay in between. This CDR3 region has 13 residues. This entry is derived from a study of cytomegalovirus exposure and HLA in healthy donors. Findings and caveats of the study: When analyzed later, a missense DCLRE1C variant was found to be linked to TCR beta V- and J-gene trimming.

13 Jbeta primers and 60 Vbeta primers were used for the PCR. Data came from immunoSEQ multiplex PCR; TCRdb stores just in-frame clones and leaves some out. This sample has around 280,000 clones, with 85% to 90% found just once. The rearrangement joins TRBV10-3 to TRBJ1-1; a possible D gene is TRBD1 (5 bases). The sample taken for sequencing was PBMCs. The TCR sequence derives from a young woman in good health and CMV-seronegative. CDR3 region: CAIKDQGNTEAFF. The CDR3 DNA sequence: TGTGCCATCAAGGACCAGGGTAACACTGAAGCTTTCTTT.